This T cell receptor (beta chain) came from a study of blood T cell repertoires in COVID-19 (dated by TCRdb to 2019 to 2021). Background on the whole study: Collaborator samples came from the United States, Italy and Spain and covered acute and convalescent phases of COVID-19. The material from the prospective study consisted of cDNA or gDNA derived from T cells, B-cell-depleted T cells, or PBMCs. The dataset comprised deeply sampled blood TCRbeta repertoires from subjects exposed to, actively infected with, or recovered from COVID-19. The repertoires were made available in a free public database intended to serve as a resource for research on the immune response to SARS-CoV-2. The samples were drawn from two sources: the first 160 participants of the ongoing ImmuneRACE study, and 1,000 to 1,500 subjects contributed by 6 global collaborators. Nearly every sample came with metadata listing a de-identified subject ID, COVID-19 status, age in years and sex. Where HLA class I and class II types were available, the types were taken from metadata supplied by the sample provider, not from assay-based typing. General study outcomes and caveats: The amount of clinical and demographic metadata varied by source and participant and was provided uncurated.

V is pared back by 6 bases and J by 6 bases, with 14 bases lying between the germline termini. The CDR3 starts with the cysteine, ends with the phenylalanine, and has 13 residues. CDR3 DNA only is kept here, 39 bases in frame from base 1. The germline V gene encodes CDR1 MNHEY and CDR2 SMNVEV (reference sequence). The collaborating institutions used their own protocols to collect whole blood in K2EDTA tubes. Collaborator samples were shipped for TCRbeta analysis as frozen whole blood, isolated PBMCs, or DNA extracted from either sample type. TCRbeta CDR3 regions were amplified from genomic DNA by means of the immunoSEQ Assay, a bias-controlled multiplex PCR. The paper's processing steps were these. Nucleated cell counts per sample were estimated from amplification of reference gene primers within the assay. To quantify the absolute abundance of each unique TCRbeta CDR3 rearrangement, sequence reads were collapsed and filtered. For each sample, productive Simpson clonality was calculated as the square root of Simpson's diversity index across productive rearrangements. TCRdb re-hosts the immuneACCESS table, in-frame sequences only. Its copies lack some clones; in the studies checked, an unresolved V gene accounts for under half of them, and the cause for the rest is not known. The V and J calls and the clone size are those of that table, but D and trimming were determined from the DNA. Within this sample are under 250,000 clones, with around 80% of them counted one time only. The ten largest clones take up less than 3.5% of the sample.

Turning to this clone: No cognate antigen has been identified for it. Base-call qualities are not available, and no considerably larger clone is one nucleotide away.

The rearranged segments are TRBV27 and TRBJ1-1; TRBD1 is possibly the D segment (6 matching bases). This receptor was taken from a woman in her late teens or twenties with acute or convalescent COVID-19. Sequencing was done on a sample of peripheral blood. CDR3 loop: CASRPTGRAEAFF. The nucleotide sequence reads as follows: TGTGCCAGCAGGCCAACAGGGAGGGCTGAAGCTTTCTTT.